This T cell receptor (beta chain) was observed in a study of T cell changes during pregnancy in multiple sclerosis. There are a few counts of this clone. The germline gives CDR1 SGHTA, CDR2 FQGTGA. Losses at the gene ends were 5 bases for V and 7 bases for J; bases not matched to a gene: 17. This CDR3 region has 18 residues. Sequenced by immunoSEQ multiplex PCR; TCRdb stores in-frame clones only, minus some. The sample carries tens of thousands of clones, almost 95% recorded once. This clonotype was obtained from a female donor with multiple sclerosis, enrolled in a pregnancy study. The specimen comprised peripheral blood, sampled in the third trimester of pregnancy. V gene TRBV7-3 combines with J gene TRBJ2-2, with 9 bases matching TRBD2. CDR3 sequence: CASSPTSGRTQKGGELFF. DNA for the CDR3: TGTGCCAGCAGCCCTACCAGCGGGAGGACCCAAAAGGGCGGGGAGCTGTTTTTT.